The 15 T cell receptor beta chains below were found in one sample sequenced in a study of identical twins. Each CDR3 protein gets one entry after TCRdb re-called the 5' RACE reads with MiXCR. The sample includes about 520,000 distinct CDR3 sequences, roughly 21% of them seen just once. These same records also appear under a second study, on T cells expressing NK-cell markers.

The sequenced sample was CD4+ T cells sorted from blood. These receptors were obtained from a young woman in good health.

This rearrangement joins TRBV20-1 to TRBJ2-5, with D uncertain. Germline V CDR1 and CDR2: DFQATT, SNEGSKA (reference sequence). The V end was cut by 0 bases, the J end by 0 bases, with 5 bases between. This CDR3 comprises 13 residues. The chain's CDR3 is CSARDWNQETQYF. Here the CDR3 DNA reads TGCAGTGCTAGAGATTGGAACCAAGAGACCCAGTACTTC.

This clonotype was counted a few times. This chain's CDR3 is CASSYSGFTGANVLTF. The CDR3 DNA reads TGTGCCAGCAGTTACTCTGGGTTTACTGGGGCCAACGTCCTGACTTTC. The V call is TRBV6-5, the J call TRBJ2-6; D is ambiguous. This CDR3 contains 16 residues. Germline CDR1 is MNHEY and CDR2 is SVGAGI. Trimming removed 0 bases at V and 2 bases at J, with 8 bases between.

The chain employs TRBV2 and TRBJ2-5; the match to TRBD1 covers 8 bases. The CDR3 loop spans 13 amino acids. Trimming removed 4 bases from V and 4 bases from J; junction bases left unmatched: 2. Per the germline V gene, CDR1 is SNHLY and CDR2 is FYNNEI. CDR3: CASSGTGGETQYF. The DNA of the CDR3 is TGTGCCAGCAGTGGCACAGGGGGAGAGACCCAGTACTTC.

The chain carries TRBV12-3 or TRBV12-4 and TRBJ1-1, with unresolved D. The ends were cut back, 6 bases at V and 1 base at J, with 12 bases in the middle. This CDR3 spans 14 amino acids. The CDR3 is CASSPWGRNTEAFF. CDR3 DNA: TGTGCCAGCAGCCCCTGGGGAAGGAACACTGAAGCTTTCTTT.

CDR3 nucleotides: TGCAGCGGTCTGGGGGCCGCGGAGACCCAGTACTTC. It codes for CSGLGAAETQYF. The J gene is TRBJ2-5, the V gene TRBV29-1, with a possible D match to TRBD1 (6 bases). From germline, CDR1 is SQVTM and CDR2 ANQGSEA. The CDR3 covers 12 residues. Trimming removed 7 bases at V and 5 bases at J, with 14 bases between.

This sequence joins TRBV20-1 and TRBJ1-4, with unresolved D. CDR3 length: 12 amino acids. Germline CDR1 DFQATT, CDR2 SNEGSKA (reference sequence). V gave up 6 bases and J gave up 5 bases, with 10 bases separating them. Written as DNA, the CDR3 is TGCAGTGCACTCAGACAAAATGAAAAACTGTTTTTT. This translates into CSALRQNEKLFF.

This clonotype was detected ten times or more. The CDR3 here is CAISEGPTSGGPYQETQYF. CDR3 coding DNA: TGTGCCATCAGTGAGGGACCCACTAGCGGGGGGCCCTACCAAGAGACCCAGTACTTC. The chain joins TRBV10-3 to TRBJ2-5, with TRBD2 matching 12 bases. The germline V gene encodes CDR1 ENHRY and CDR2 SYGVKD. The CDR3 extends over 19 amino acids. With 2 bases clipped from V and 0 bases from J, the junction kept 10 bases outside the gene matches.

This clonotype appeared once. The gene calls are TRBV5-1 and TRBJ2-2; perhaps D is TRBD1 or TRBD2 (5 bases each). The V end lost 3 bases, the J end lost 3 bases, and 15 bases lay between the germline ends. From germline, CDR1 is SGHRS and CDR2 YFSETQ. This CDR3 is built from 16 residues. The CDR3 reads CASSSAGTMDTGELFF. CDR3 nucleotide sequence: TGCGCCAGCAGCTCCGCAGGGACCATGGACACCGGGGAGCTGTTTTTT.

This clonotype was detected a few times. CDR3 DNA sequence: TGTGCCAGCAGTGAAGGGGTGAGTCAGCCCCAGCATTTT. Translation: CASSEGVSQPQHF. The rearrangement joins TRBV2 to TRBJ1-5; no firm D call. This CDR3 comprises 13 residues. Germline-derived CDR1 and CDR2 are SNHLY and FYNNEI. V lost 1 base and J 6 bases, leaving 7 bases between the germline ends. The full variable domain, rest sourced from reference TRBV2 and TRBJ1-5, is EPEVTQTPSHQVTQMGQEVILRCVPISNHLYFYWYRQILGQKVEFLVSFYNNEISEKSEIFDDQFSVERPDGSNFTLKIRSTKLEDSAMYFCASSEGVSQPQHFGDGTRLSIL.

This clonotype was observed at least ten times. The chain links TRBV5-1 to TRBJ2-3; D possibly corresponds to TRBD1 (6 bases). Trimming pared 4 bases from V and 2 bases from J, leaving 11 bases between. Germline V lookup: CDR1 SGHRS, CDR2 YFSETQ. This CDR3 spans 14 amino acids. The CDR3 reads CASSPRTDTDTQYF. In nucleotides, the CDR3 is TGCGCCAGCAGCCCAAGGACAGACACAGATACGCAGTATTTT. The whole variable domain, remainder taken from reference TRBV5-1 and TRBJ2-3, is KAGVTQTPRYLIKTRGQQVTLSCSPISGHRSVSWYQQTPGQGLQFLFEYFSETQRNKGNFPGRFSGRQFSNSRSEMNVSTLELGDSALYLCASSPRTDTDTQYFGPGTRLTVL.

This clonotype has a handful of counts. The rearrangement uses TRBV29-1 and TRBJ2-1; 7 positions match TRBD2. V lost 7 bases to trimming and J lost 4 bases; unmatched junction nucleotides: 10. Per the germline V gene, CDR1 is SQVTM and CDR2 is ANQGSEA. CDR3 length equals 14 residues. Here the CDR3 DNA reads TGCAGCGCCGGGGAACTAGCGAGGTACAATGAGCAGTTCTTC. It encodes CSAGELARYNEQFF.

V gene TRBV2 combines with J gene TRBJ1-1, with a weak D call TRBD1 (5 bases). V lost 6 bases and J 4 bases, leaving 15 bases between the germline ends. Germline V gene data show CDR1 as SNHLY and CDR2 as FYNNEI. This CDR3 has 14 amino acids. CDR3 protein: CASRPWGGSTEAFF. The CDR3, as DNA: TGTGCCAGCAGGCCGTGGGGGGGTAGCACTGAAGCTTTCTTT.

This clonotype was detected a few times. The J gene is TRBJ1-2, the V gene TRBV29-1; TRBD1 is a possible D gene (6 bases). The V end lost 5 bases, the J end lost 4 bases, and 11 bases lay between the germline ends. Germline V CDR1 and CDR2: SQVTM, ANQGSEA. The CDR3 is 12 residues long. DNA for the CDR3: TGCAGCGTTTCAGCAGGGGCCTATGGCTACACCTTC. It specifies CSVSAGAYGYTF. Based on the CDR3 plus reference TRBV29-1 and TRBJ1-2, the full variable domain is SAVISQKPSRDICQRGTSLTIQCQVDSQVTMMFWYRQQPGQSLTLIATANQGSEATYESGFVIDKFPISRPNLTFSTLTVSNMSPEDSSIYLCSVSAGAYGYTFGSGTRLTVV.

The chain carries TRBV12-3 or TRBV12-4 and TRBJ2-1, with 15 positions matching TRBD2. The CDR3 is made up of 16 amino acids. V lost 5 bases to trimming and J lost 13 bases; unmatched junction nucleotides: 12. CDR3 region: CASSPPRGLAGGTQFF. The CDR3 DNA sequence: TGTGCCAGCAGTCCGCCTCGGGGACTAGCGGGAGGTACACAGTTCTTC.

The rearrangement links TRBV7-8 to TRBJ1-2; 7 nucleotides match TRBD1. The CDR3 contains 16 residues. V lost 2 bases to trimming and J lost 3 bases; unmatched junction nucleotides: 9. From germline, CDR1 is SGHVS and CDR2 FQNEAQ. The CDR3 DNA follows: TGTGCCAGCAGCTTATCCCAGGGGGGCCTCCACTATGGCTACACCTTC. Protein sequence: CASSLSQGGLHYGYTF.